This T cell receptor (beta chain) originates from a study of blood T cell repertoires in COVID-19. CDR3 length equals 14 residues. V lost 5 bases and J 5 bases, leaving 13 bases between the germline ends. Per the germline V gene, CDR1 is MGHDK and CDR2 is SYGVNS. Assay used: immunoSEQ multiplex PCR; TCRdb lists only in-frame clones, some missing. This table has approximately 250,000 clones, 85% to 90% appearing once. Material for sequencing was PBMCs or T cells enriched from blood (not recorded which). The clonotype was recovered from a woman aged 30 to 39 with acute COVID-19. The chain is built from TRBV25-1 and TRBJ2-1; TRBD2 might be the D (7 bases). The CDR3 loop is CASSTGGENNEQFF. Written as DNA, the CDR3 is TGTGCCAGCAGTACGGGGGGCGAAAACAATGAGCAGTTCTTC.